What follows is one T cell receptor (beta chain) and its context. What antigen it recognizes has not been identified. Per-base quality was not reported, and no clone a single base away is much larger than it. This entry belongs to a study of control samples from healthy donors and cancer patients (TCRdb year 2020). The cysteine opens and the phenylalanine closes a CDR3 of 13 amino acids. The read is trimmed to its CDR3 DNA, 39 bases read in frame from base 1. Trimming leaves V shorter by 6 bases and J shorter by 3 bases, with the junction holding 3 bases beyond the gene matches. As encoded in the germline V gene, CDR1 is ENHRY while CDR2 is SYGVKD. The library was prepared using the immunoSEQ multiplex PCR assay. TCRdb took this table from immuneACCESS and kept in-frame rearrangements with V and J called. Such tables lack part of the clones; where checked against another copy, unresolved V genes explain under half of the gap, and the rest is unexplained. Within this sample are more than 65,000 clones, with roughly 82% of them counted one time only. The ten most abundant clones make up approximately 16% of the sample.

Recombination linked TRBV10-3 to TRBJ1-1; TRBD1 fits 8 bases in the junction. Sequenced input: blood. The receptor's source is a man aged 50 to 60 in good health. The nucleotide sequence reads as follows: TGTGCCATCAGCCAGGGGGCTGACACTGAAGCTTTCTTT. Its product reads: CAISQGADTEAFF.